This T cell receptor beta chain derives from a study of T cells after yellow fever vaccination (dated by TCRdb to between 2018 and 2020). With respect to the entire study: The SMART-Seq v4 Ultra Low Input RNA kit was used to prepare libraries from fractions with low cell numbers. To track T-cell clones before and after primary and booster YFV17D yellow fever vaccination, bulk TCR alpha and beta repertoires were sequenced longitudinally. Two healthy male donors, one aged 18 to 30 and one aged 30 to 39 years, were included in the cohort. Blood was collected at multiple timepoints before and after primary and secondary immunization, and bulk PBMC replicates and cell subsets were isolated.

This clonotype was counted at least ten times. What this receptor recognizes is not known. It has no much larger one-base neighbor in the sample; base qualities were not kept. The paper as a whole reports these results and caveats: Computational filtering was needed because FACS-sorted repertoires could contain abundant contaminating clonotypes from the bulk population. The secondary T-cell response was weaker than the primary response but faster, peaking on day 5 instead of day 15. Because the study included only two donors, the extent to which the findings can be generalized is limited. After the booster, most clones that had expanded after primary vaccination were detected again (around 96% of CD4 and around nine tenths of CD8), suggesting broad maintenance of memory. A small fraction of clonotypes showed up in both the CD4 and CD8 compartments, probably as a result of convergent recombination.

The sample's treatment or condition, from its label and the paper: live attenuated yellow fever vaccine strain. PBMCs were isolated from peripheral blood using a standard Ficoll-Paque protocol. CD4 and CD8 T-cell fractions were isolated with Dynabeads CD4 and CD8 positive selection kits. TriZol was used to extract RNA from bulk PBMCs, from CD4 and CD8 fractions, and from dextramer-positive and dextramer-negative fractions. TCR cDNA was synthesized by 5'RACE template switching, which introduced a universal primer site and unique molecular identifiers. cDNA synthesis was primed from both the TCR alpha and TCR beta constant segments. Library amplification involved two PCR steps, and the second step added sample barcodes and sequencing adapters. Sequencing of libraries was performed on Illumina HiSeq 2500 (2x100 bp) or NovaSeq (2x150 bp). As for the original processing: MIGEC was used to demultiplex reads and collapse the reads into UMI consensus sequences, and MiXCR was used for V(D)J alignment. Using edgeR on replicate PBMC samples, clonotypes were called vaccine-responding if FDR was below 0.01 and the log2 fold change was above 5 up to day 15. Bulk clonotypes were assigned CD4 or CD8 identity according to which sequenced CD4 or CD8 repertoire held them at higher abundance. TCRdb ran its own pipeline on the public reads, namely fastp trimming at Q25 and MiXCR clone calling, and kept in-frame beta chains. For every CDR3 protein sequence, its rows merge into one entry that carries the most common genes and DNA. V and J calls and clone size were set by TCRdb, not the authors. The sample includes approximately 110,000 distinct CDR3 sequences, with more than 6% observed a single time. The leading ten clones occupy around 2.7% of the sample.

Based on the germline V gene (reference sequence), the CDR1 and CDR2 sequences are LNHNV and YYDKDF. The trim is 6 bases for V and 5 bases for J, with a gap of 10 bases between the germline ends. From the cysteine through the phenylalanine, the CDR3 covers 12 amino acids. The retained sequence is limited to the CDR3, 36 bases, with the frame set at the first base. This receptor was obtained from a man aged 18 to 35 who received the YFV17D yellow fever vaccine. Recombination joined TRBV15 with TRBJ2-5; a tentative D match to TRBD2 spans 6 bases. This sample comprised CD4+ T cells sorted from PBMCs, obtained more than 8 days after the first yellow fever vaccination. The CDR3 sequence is CATRGGGETQYF. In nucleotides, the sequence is TGTGCCACCAGGGGGGGTGGGGAGACCCAGTACTTC.